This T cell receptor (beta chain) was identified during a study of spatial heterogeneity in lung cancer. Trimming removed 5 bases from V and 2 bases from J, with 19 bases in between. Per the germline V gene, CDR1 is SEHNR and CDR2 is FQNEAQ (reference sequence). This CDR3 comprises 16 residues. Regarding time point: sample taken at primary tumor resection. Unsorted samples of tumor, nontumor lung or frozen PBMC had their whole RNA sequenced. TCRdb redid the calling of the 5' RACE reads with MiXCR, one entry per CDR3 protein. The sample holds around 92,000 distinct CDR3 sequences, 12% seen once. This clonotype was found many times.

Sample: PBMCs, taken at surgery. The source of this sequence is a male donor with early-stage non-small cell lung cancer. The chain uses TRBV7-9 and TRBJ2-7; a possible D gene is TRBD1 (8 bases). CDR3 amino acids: CASSPQGGPTPYEQYF. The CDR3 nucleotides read TGTGCCAGCAGCCCACAGGGGGGGCCAACGCCCTACGAGCAGTACTTC.